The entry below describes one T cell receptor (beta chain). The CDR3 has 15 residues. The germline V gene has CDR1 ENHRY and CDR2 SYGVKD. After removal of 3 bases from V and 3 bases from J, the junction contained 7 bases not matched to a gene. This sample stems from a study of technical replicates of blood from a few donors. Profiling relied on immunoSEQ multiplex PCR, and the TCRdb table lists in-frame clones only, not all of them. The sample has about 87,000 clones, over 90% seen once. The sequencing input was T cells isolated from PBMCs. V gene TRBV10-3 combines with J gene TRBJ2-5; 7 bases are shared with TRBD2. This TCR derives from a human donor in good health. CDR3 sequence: CAISEGGRGKETQYF. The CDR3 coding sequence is TGTGCCATCAGTGAAGGAGGGAGGGGAAAAGAGACCCAGTACTTC.